The T cell receptor (beta chain) under discussion was sequenced for a study of T cells in Graves' hyperthyroidism and ophthalmopathy. RNA transcripts provided the source from which TCR beta CDR3 regions were amplified. A set of HTBI primers served as the primers for a first-round RT-PCR of the TCR CDR3. TCRdb passed the multiplex PCR reads through MiXCR, listing each CDR3 protein once. This sample has some 720,000 distinct CDR3 sequences, with about a sixth found just once. This clonotype was seen repeatedly, ten times or more. The CDR3 is 13 residues long. V was pared by 8 bases and J by 0 bases, with 13 bases between. The germline gives CDR1 GTSNPN, CDR2 SVGIG (reference sequence).

This sequence originates from a man between 18 and 35 years old with Graves' hyperthyroidism. The material sequenced was blood. The rearrangement joins TRBV30 to TRBJ1-1; a weak D match, TRBD1 (5 bases). CDR3 loop: CARRTSMNTEAFF. CDR3 DNA sequence: TGTGCCCGCAGGACAAGCATGAACACTGAAGCTTTCTTT.